A selection of T cell receptor beta chains follows, all from one sample in a study of T cell responses to AZD1222 COVID-19 vaccine. Produced via immunoSEQ multiplex PCR; TCRdb's table is partial and in-frame only. Altogether 210,000 or so clones are present, about 95% being singletons, with the ten largest covering around 1.7%. Here the sequenced sample was peripheral blood, taken 28 days after the second dose of the MenACWY control vaccine. The receptors were sampled from an adult who received the MenACWY meningococcal vaccine as a control. Each CDR3 is given with its conserved first and last residue. The D gene is left open where the match is weak. The size entry is marked missing in some rows and otherwise reads once, few, many or a size class.

j_gene: TRBJ2-7
abundance: NA
d_gene: TRBD2
v_gene: TRBV4-1
CDR3nt: TGCGCCAGCAGCCAAGGGACTAGTGCGGTCTACGAGCAGTACTTC
CDR3aa: CASSQGTSAVYEQYF

j_gene: TRBJ1-1
abundance: once
d_gene: NA
v_gene: TRBV28
CDR3nt: TGTGCCAGCAGTTTATACGCAGGGGAGGGGACTGAAGCTTTCTTT
CDR3aa: CASSLYAGEGTEAFF

j_gene: TRBJ2-3
abundance: NA
d_gene: NA
v_gene: TRBV11-2
CDR3nt: TGTGCCAGCAGCTTAGCTCGGGGTTACACAGATACGCAGTATTTT
CDR3aa: CASSLARGYTDTQYF

j_gene: TRBJ1-6
abundance: NA
d_gene: NA
v_gene: TRBV28
CDR3nt: TGTGCCAGCAGTTTATGGACTGAATCTTATAATTCACCCCTCCACTTT
CDR3aa: CASSLWTESYNSPLHF

j_gene: TRBJ2-2
abundance: NA
d_gene: TRBD2
v_gene: TRBV4-1
CDR3nt: TGCGCCAGCAGCCAAGATAAAGGCGGGAGGGCCATTGGCGGGGAGCTGTTTTTT
CDR3aa: CASSQDKGGRAIGGELFF

j_gene: TRBJ1-5
abundance: NA
d_gene: TRBD1
v_gene: TRBV2
CDR3nt: TGTGCCAGCAGTGAAGCGCTAAGGGGGCAACAGCCCCAGCATTTT
CDR3aa: CASSEALRGQQPQHF

j_gene: TRBJ2-1
abundance: NA
d_gene: NA
v_gene: TRBV29-1
CDR3nt: TGCAGCGTGACGGGGCTAGGAGGGTCCTACAATGAGCAGTTCTTC
CDR3aa: CSVTGLGGSYNEQFF

j_gene: TRBJ2-5
abundance: NA
d_gene: NA
v_gene: TRBV4-1
CDR3nt: TGCGCCAGCAGCCAGAGAGAGCTTTCGCGGGTGGGGGAGACCCAGTACTTC
CDR3aa: CASSQRELSRVGETQYF

j_gene: TRBJ1-3
abundance: NA
d_gene: NA
v_gene: TRBV16
CDR3nt: TGTGCCAGCAGCCAAGCAGGGGTCGGAAACACCATATATTTT
CDR3aa: CASSQAGVGNTIYF

j_gene: TRBJ2-5
abundance: NA
d_gene: NA
v_gene: TRBV19
CDR3nt: TGTGCCAGTAGTATAGTAGGACTTCAAGAGACCCAGTACTTC
CDR3aa: CASSIVGLQETQYF

j_gene: TRBJ1-6
abundance: few
d_gene: TRBD1
v_gene: TRBV7-3
CDR3nt: TGTGCCAGCAGCTTAACGGGACAGGGGAATTCACCCCTCCACTTT
CDR3aa: CASSLTGQGNSPLHF

j_gene: TRBJ2-1
abundance: NA
d_gene: NA
v_gene: TRBV9
CDR3nt: TGTGCCAGCAGCGTAGTCGGTGGGGCGCCCTACAATGAGCAGTTCTTC
CDR3aa: CASSVVGGAPYNEQFF

j_gene: TRBJ2-5
abundance: NA
d_gene: NA
v_gene: TRBV14
CDR3nt: TGTGCCAGCAGCCAAGTGGGACCGGAGACCCAGTACTTC
CDR3aa: CASSQVGPETQYF

j_gene: TRBJ1-3
abundance: NA
d_gene: NA
v_gene: TRBV5-1
CDR3nt: TGCGCCAGCAGCTTGGGACCCTCGATTATCGGAAACACCATATATTTT
CDR3aa: CASSLGPSIIGNTIYF

j_gene: TRBJ2-1
abundance: NA
d_gene: NA
v_gene: TRBV5-8
CDR3nt: TGTGCCAGCAGCTTATTCAAGGGGCAGTTCTTC
CDR3aa: CASSLFKGQFF

j_gene: TRBJ2-3
abundance: NA
d_gene: TRBD2
v_gene: TRBV24-1
CDR3nt: TGTGCCACCAGTGATCGGACTAGCGGGGACACAGATACGCAGTATTTT
CDR3aa: CATSDRTSGDTDTQYF

j_gene: TRBJ1-2
abundance: NA
d_gene: NA
v_gene: TRBV27
CDR3nt: TGTGCCAGCAGTTTACGTCCAGGGTATGGCTACACCTTC
CDR3aa: CASSLRPGYGYTF

j_gene: TRBJ2-7
abundance: NA
d_gene: NA
v_gene: TRBV7-3
CDR3nt: TGTGCCAGCAGCTCCCAGGCGGGAAGCTCCTACGAGCAGTACTTC
CDR3aa: CASSSQAGSSYEQYF

j_gene: TRBJ2-7
abundance: NA
d_gene: NA
v_gene: TRBV5-1
CDR3nt: TGCGCCAGCAGCTTGGAGTGGGGGGCATTCTACGAGCAGTACTTC
CDR3aa: CASSLEWGAFYEQYF

j_gene: TRBJ2-1
abundance: NA
d_gene: NA
v_gene: TRBV6-2/TRBV6-3
CDR3nt: TGTGCCAGCAGTTACCCCAGTTTCGGGTCCTACAATGAGCAGTTCTTC
CDR3aa: CASSYPSFGSYNEQFF

j_gene: TRBJ2-1
abundance: NA
d_gene: TRBD1
v_gene: TRBV7-2
CDR3nt: TGTGCCAGCAGCTTAGGGTGGAGCAGGGGGCGAGGCTCCTACAATGAGCAGTTCTTC
CDR3aa: CASSLGWSRGRGSYNEQFF

j_gene: TRBJ1-2
abundance: NA
d_gene: TRBD1
v_gene: TRBV7-9
CDR3nt: TGTGCCAGCAGCTTATTGACAGGGGTGAACGGCTACACCTTC
CDR3aa: CASSLLTGVNGYTF

j_gene: TRBJ1-6
abundance: NA
d_gene: TRBD1
v_gene: TRBV4-2
CDR3nt: TGTGCCAGCAGCGAGGACAGGGGTAATTCACCCCTCCACTTT
CDR3aa: CASSEDRGNSPLHF

j_gene: TRBJ1-3
abundance: NA
d_gene: NA
v_gene: TRBV9
CDR3nt: TGTGCCAGCAGCGTTCAAAGCTCTGGAAACACCATATATTTT
CDR3aa: CASSVQSSGNTIYF

j_gene: TRBJ1-2
abundance: NA
d_gene: NA
v_gene: TRBV7-9
CDR3nt: TGTGCCAGCAGCTTAGAGGAGCCCCCAGTAGACTATGGCTACACCTTC
CDR3aa: CASSLEEPPVDYGYTF

j_gene: TRBJ2-7
abundance: NA
d_gene: NA
v_gene: TRBV7-6
CDR3nt: TGTGCCAGCAGCTTAGGGGCCTCCTCAAGCGGGTCTACCTACGAGCAGTACTTC
CDR3aa: CASSLGASSSGSTYEQYF

j_gene: TRBJ1-2
abundance: NA
d_gene: NA
v_gene: TRBV7-9
CDR3nt: TGTGCCAGCAGCTTCCCTGGACAGTACGATGGCTACACCTTC
CDR3aa: CASSFPGQYDGYTF

j_gene: TRBJ1-1
abundance: NA
d_gene: NA
v_gene: TRBV5-1
CDR3nt: TGCGCCAGCAGCGCTCGAGACAGGCTCACTGAAGCTTTCTTT
CDR3aa: CASSARDRLTEAFF

j_gene: TRBJ2-2
abundance: once
d_gene: NA
v_gene: TRBV4-2
CDR3nt: TGTGCCAGCAGCCCAGACGGGTCCGGGGAGCTGTTTTTT
CDR3aa: CASSPDGSGELFF

j_gene: TRBJ2-5
abundance: NA
d_gene: TRBD1
v_gene: TRBV7-9
CDR3nt: TGTGCCAGCAGCTTAGGAAGGCCAGGGGGCGAGACCCAGTACTTC
CDR3aa: CASSLGRPGGETQYF

j_gene: TRBJ1-5
abundance: NA
d_gene: NA
v_gene: TRBV28
CDR3nt: TGTGCCAGCACCGACGTACAGGGTAGGTCTAATCAGCCCCAGCATTTT
CDR3aa: CASTDVQGRSNQPQHF

j_gene: TRBJ1-6
abundance: NA
d_gene: NA
v_gene: TRBV7-2
CDR3nt: TGTGCCAGCAGCTTTGTGGGCGCGAATAATTCACCCCTCCACTTT
CDR3aa: CASSFVGANNSPLHF

j_gene: TRBJ2-7
abundance: NA
d_gene: NA
v_gene: TRBV4-1
CDR3nt: TGCGCCAGCAGCCCCGGAATCAATTGGTGGGTGCTAGACTTC
CDR3aa: CASSPGINWWVLDF

j_gene: TRBJ2-2
abundance: NA
d_gene: TRBD1
v_gene: TRBV5-4
CDR3nt: TGTGCCAGCAGCGTGACAGGGAGGAACACCGGGGAGCTGTTTTTT
CDR3aa: CASSVTGRNTGELFF

j_gene: TRBJ2-7
abundance: NA
d_gene: NA
v_gene: TRBV5-8
CDR3nt: TGTGCCAGCACCACCCGTGGAGGGGGGTTGAGGGGCGAGCAGTACTTC
CDR3aa: CASTTRGGGLRGEQYF

j_gene: TRBJ2-2
abundance: NA
d_gene: TRBD1
v_gene: TRBV28
CDR3nt: TGTGCCAGCAGTTTGTTAACAGGGGGCACCGGGGAGCTGTTTTTT
CDR3aa: CASSLLTGGTGELFF

j_gene: TRBJ1-5
abundance: NA
d_gene: NA
v_gene: TRBV19
CDR3nt: TGTGCCAGTAGTACAGACAGAATTCGCCTTTATCAGCCCCAGCATTTT
CDR3aa: CASSTDRIRLYQPQHF

j_gene: TRBJ1-1
abundance: NA
d_gene: NA
v_gene: TRBV11-1
CDR3nt: TGTGCCAGCAGCTTAGCGGGCCCGGGCAGGACTGAAGCTTTCTTT
CDR3aa: CASSLAGPGRTEAFF

j_gene: TRBJ2-1
abundance: NA
d_gene: TRBD2
v_gene: TRBV27
CDR3nt: TGTGCCAGCAGTTTCCTAGCGGGGGTAAACAATGAGCAGTTCTTC
CDR3aa: CASSFLAGVNNEQFF

j_gene: TRBJ1-1
abundance: once
d_gene: NA
v_gene: TRBV2
CDR3nt: TGTGCCAGCAGTGAAGAGGGGAACACTGAAGCTTTCTTT
CDR3aa: CASSEEGNTEAFF